Listed below are T cell receptor beta chains from one sample, sequenced in a study of blood T cell repertoires in COVID-19. Produced via immunoSEQ multiplex PCR; TCRdb's table is partial and in-frame only. The sample shows about 130,000 clones, around four fifths of them seen only once. The sample was peripheral blood. The receptors here all came from a man older than 75 with COVID-19, enrolled during active disease. Each CDR3 is given with its conserved first and last residue. A D gene is named only where the DNA matches it firmly. Some rows have no size entry. The others give once, few or many, or a class for an expanded clone.

TRBJ2-1,TRBV2,.,TRBD1,CASSGTGGPYNEQFF,TGTGCCAGCAGTGGGACAGGGGGACCCTACAATGAGCAGTTCTTC
TRBJ1-2,TRBV18,few,TRBD1,CASSRLGQGPSYNYGYTF,TGTGCCAGCTCTCGCCTCGGACAGGGCCCTTCCTACAACTATGGCTACACCTTC
TRBJ2-7,TRBV3-1/TRBV3-2,.,TRBD1,CASTGAEHYEQYF,TGTGCCAGTACAGGGGCCGAGCACTACGAGCAGTACTTC
TRBJ2-5,TRBV24-1,once,TRBD1,CATSDSGTDQETQYF,TGTGCCACCAGTGACTCCGGGACAGACCAAGAGACTCAGTACTTC
TRBJ1-2,TRBV28,.,.,CASSITGSHYGYTF,TGTGCCAGCAGTATCACCGGGTCTCACTATGGCTACACCTTC
TRBJ2-1,TRBV28,.,.,CASSPTRRGYNEQFF,TGTGCCAGCAGTCCAACTAGAAGAGGCTACAATGAGCAGTTCTTC
TRBJ2-3,TRBV2,once,.,CASRASFDSDTQYF,TGTGCCAGCAGGGCGTCTTTTGACAGTGATACGCAGTATTTT
TRBJ1-5,TRBV28,.,TRBD1,CASSSRLGGRQPQHF,TGTGCCAGCAGCTCCCGACTAGGGGGCCGGCAGCCCCAGCATTTT
TRBJ2-1,TRBV9,.,TRBD2,CASSVLAGVSYNEQFF,TGTGCCAGCAGCGTACTAGCGGGAGTGAGCTACAATGAGCAGTTCTTC
TRBJ1-2,TRBV5-1,.,.,CASSSNRETVF,TGCGCCAGCAGCTCTAACCGGGAGACCGTCTTC
TRBJ2-5,TRBV4-1,.,TRBD1,CASSQEFGPGQGARETQYF,TGCGCCAGCAGCCAAGAGTTCGGGCCGGGACAGGGGGCGAGGGAGACCCAGTACTTC
TRBJ1-5,TRBV18,.,.,CASSPSQGSNQPQHF,TGTGCCAGCTCACCATCTCAGGGGTCCAATCAGCCCCAGCATTTT
TRBJ1-5,TRBV4-3,few,TRBD1,CASSQDLTTGGIQPQHF,TGCGCCAGCAGCCAAGATCTTACGACAGGGGGGATTCAGCCCCAGCATTTT
TRBJ1-6,TRBV10-3,few,TRBD1,CAISESPGQGGSPLHF,TGTGCCATCAGTGAGTCTCCGGGACAGGGGGGTTCACCCCTCCACTTT
TRBJ2-1,TRBV9,.,TRBD2,CASSVETSVSYNEQFF,TGTGCCAGCAGCGTAGAGACTAGCGTAAGCTACAACGAGCAGTTCTTC
TRBJ2-3,TRBV28,.,TRBD2,CASSIAGAGKDTQYF,TGTGCCAGCAGTATAGCGGGAGCGGGTAAAGATACGCAGTATTTT
TRBJ1-1,TRBV6-5,.,.,CASSYSGQYEAFF,TGTGCCAGCAGTTACTCAGGACAGTATGAAGCTTTCTTT
TRBJ1-1,TRBV5-1,.,.,CASSLEGQGNTEAFF,TGCGCCAGCAGCTTGGAAGGGCAGGGGAACACTGAAGCTTTCTTT
TRBJ2-7,TRBV5-1,.,TRBD2,CASSLETSGRVTSYEQYF,TGCGCCAGCAGCTTGGAGACTAGCGGGAGGGTGACCTCCTACGAGCAGTACTTC
TRBJ2-5,TRBV6-6,.,.,CATTDYQETQYF,TGTGCCACCACGGACTACCAAGAGACCCAGTACTTC
TRBJ2-7,TRBV28,few,.,CASSRYEQYF,TGTGCCAGCAGTCGGTACGAGCAGTACTTC
TRBJ2-7,TRBV5-5,few,.,CATGQSGSYEQYF,TGTGCCACCGGACAGAGTGGCTCCTACGAGCAGTACTTC
TRBJ2-2,TRBV27,.,TRBD2,CASRLAGDWDTGELFF,TGTGCCAGCCGACTAGCGGGAGATTGGGACACCGGGGAGCTGTTTTTT
TRBJ2-2,TRBV18,.,.,CASSGQNTGELFF,TGTGCCAGCTCAGGACAGAACACCGGGGAGCTGTTTTTT
TRBJ2-7,TRBV28,.,.,CASRGDETLTSYEQYF,TGTGCCAGCAGGGGCGATGAGACCCTCACCTCCTACGAGCAGTACTTC
TRBJ2-3,TRBV3-1/TRBV3-2,.,.,CASRGGPTDTQYF,TGTGCCAGCAGGGGGGGGCCCACAGATACGCAGTATTTT
TRBJ1-5,TRBV28,.,.,CASSLPDSSNQPQHF,TGTGCCAGCAGCCTGCCCGACAGTAGCAATCAGCCCCAGCATTTT
TRBJ2-7,TRBV28,.,.,CASSSLEIPYEQYF,TGTGCCAGCAGTTCCCTCGAGATACCCTACGAGCAGTACTTC
TRBJ1-5,TRBV13,.,TRBD1,CASSLGQGDQPQHF,TGTGCCAGCAGCTTGGGACAGGGAGATCAGCCCCAGCATTTT
TRBJ1-4,TRBV7-9,.,.,CASSVEHRALGEKLFF,TGTGCCAGCAGCGTCGAGCACAGGGCCCTGGGTGAAAAACTGTTTTTT
TRBJ2-7,TRBV19,.,TRBD1,CASSKGQGSTYEQYF,TGTGCCAGTAGTAAAGGACAGGGGTCTACATACGAGCAGTACTTC
TRBJ1-1,TRBV4-2,few,.,CASDSMNTEAFF,TGTGCCAGCGACAGCATGAACACTGAAGCTTTCTTT
TRBJ2-3,TRBV7-9,.,TRBD2,CASSLQAGGPGDTQYF,TGTGCCAGCAGCTTACAGGCGGGAGGGCCTGGAGATACGCAGTATTTT
TRBJ1-1,TRBV29-1,.,.,CSVAGGVSEAFF,TGCAGCGTTGCCGGGGGAGTCTCTGAAGCTTTCTTT
TRBJ2-1,TRBV11-3,.,.,CASSHRSDKNEQFF,TGTGCCAGCAGCCACCGGAGTGATAAGAATGAGCAGTTCTTC
TRBJ2-3,TRBV24-1,.,TRBD1,CATSDTGQGVPDTQYF,TGTGCCACCAGTGATACGGGACAGGGGGTCCCAGATACGCAGTATTTT
TRBJ1-4,TRBV19,.,.,CASTGGGDEKLFF,TGTGCCAGTACTGGCGGAGGAGATGAAAAACTGTTTTTT
TRBJ1-4,TRBV27,.,.,CASSLGGGKLFF,TGTGCCAGCAGTTTGGGGGGAGGAAAACTGTTTTTT
TRBJ1-6,TRBV5-1,.,.,CASSLEPDSRHSPLHF,TGCGCCAGCAGCTTGGAACCAGACAGTAGGCATTCACCCCTCCACTTT
TRBJ2-3,TRBV3-1/TRBV3-2,once,.,CASSHFNRGSSTDTQYF,TGTGCCAGCAGCCACTTTAACCGCGGCAGTAGCACAGATACGCAGTATTTT
TRBJ1-1,TRBV29-1,.,.,CSATDGMKAFF,TGCAGCGCCACAGACGGTATGAAAGCTTTCTTT
TRBJ1-2,TRBV24-1,once,.,CATSARFSGGGGYGYTF,TGTGCCACCAGTGCCAGGTTCAGTGGTGGGGGCGGCTATGGCTACACCTTC